This TCR beta chain was obtained from a study of regulatory T cells in long-lasting Graves disease. Study conclusions and caveats: The sample size was small, and this may have reduced accuracy.

This CDR3 has 17 residues. Trimming took 0 bases from V and 0 from J; bases not matched to a gene: 5. CDR1 and CDR2 from the germline V gene are SGHTA and FQGNSA. Library construction for TCR beta used iRepertoire HTBI primers and Arm-PCR of CDR3 regions. Source study methods: Overall, samples carried approximately 60 TRBV and around 13 TRBJ segments. TCRdb reprocessed the multiplex PCR reads with MiXCR, giving one entry per CDR3 protein. The V and J calls shown here were made by TCRdb, not taken from the authors' results. The sample contains around 450,000 distinct CDR3 sequences, 15% to 20% of which appear only once. Time point given: newly diagnosed GD, antithyroid drugs for less than 3 months. Making the TCR library involved RNA that had been extracted from PBMCs. This clonotype was seen a few times. The antigen remains undetermined. These data also formed part of another study, on T cells in Graves' hyperthyroidism and ophthalmopathy. As that report states: Ophthalmopathy was distinguished from stable hyperthyroidism by 13 V-J signatures.

Sequencing was performed on peripheral blood mononuclear cells (PBMCs), taken at new diagnosis, from a patient treated with antithyroid drugs. This chain connects TRBV7-2 to TRBJ2-1; 7 nucleotides match TRBD2. The TCR was taken from a middle-aged man with Graves disease. CDR3 in DNA: TGTGCCAGCAGCTTAGCCTCTAGCGGTTACTCCTACAATGAGCAGTTCTTC. Translated, it gives CASSLASSGYSYNEQFF. The variable domain in full, with the rest retrieved from reference TRBV7-2 and TRBJ2-1, is GAGVSQSPSNKVTEKGKDVELRCDPISGHTALYWYRQSLGQGLEFLIYFQGNSAPDKSGLPSDRFSAERTGGSVSTLTIQRTQQEDSAVYLCASSLASSGYSYNEQFFGPGTRLTVL.